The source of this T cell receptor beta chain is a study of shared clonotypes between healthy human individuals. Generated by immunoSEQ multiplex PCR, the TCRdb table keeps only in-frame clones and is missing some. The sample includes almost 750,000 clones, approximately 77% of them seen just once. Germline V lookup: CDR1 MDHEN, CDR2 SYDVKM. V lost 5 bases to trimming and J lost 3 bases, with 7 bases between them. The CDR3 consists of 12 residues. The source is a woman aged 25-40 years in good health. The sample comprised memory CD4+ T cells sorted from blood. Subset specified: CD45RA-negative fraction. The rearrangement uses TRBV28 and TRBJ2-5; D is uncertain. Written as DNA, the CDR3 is TGTGCCAGCAGTGCCAGAGAAGAGACCCAGTACTTC. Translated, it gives CASSAREETQYF.